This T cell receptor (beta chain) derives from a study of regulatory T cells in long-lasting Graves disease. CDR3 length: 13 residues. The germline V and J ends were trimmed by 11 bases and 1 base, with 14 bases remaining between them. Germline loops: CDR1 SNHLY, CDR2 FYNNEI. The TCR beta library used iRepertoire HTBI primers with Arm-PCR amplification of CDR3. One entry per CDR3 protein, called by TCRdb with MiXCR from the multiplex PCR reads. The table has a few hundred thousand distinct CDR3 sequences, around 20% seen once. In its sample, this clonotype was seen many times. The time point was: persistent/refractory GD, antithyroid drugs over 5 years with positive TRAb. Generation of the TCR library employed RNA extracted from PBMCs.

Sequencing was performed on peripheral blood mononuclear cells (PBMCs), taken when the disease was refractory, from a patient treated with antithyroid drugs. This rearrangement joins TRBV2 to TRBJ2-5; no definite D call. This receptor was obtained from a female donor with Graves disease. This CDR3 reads CAAARNLQETQYF. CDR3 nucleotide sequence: TGTGCCGCAGCTAGGAACCTCCAAGAGACCCAGTACTTC.